This paragraph covers one T cell receptor beta chain sequence. The same CDR3 arises from other DNA sequences in this sample as well. These data come from a study of blood T cell repertoires in COVID-19. As for the study in general: Acute and convalescent COVID-19 specimens originated in the United States, Italy and Spain. Sample material is recorded as cDNA or gDNA derived from T cells, B-cell-depleted T cells, or PBMCs.

CDR3 length: 12 residues. V was clipped by 6 bases and J by 8 bases, with 13 bases between them. Original processing methods: It was from reference gene primer amplification that nucleated cell counts were estimated. Produced via immunoSEQ multiplex PCR; TCRdb's table is partial and in-frame only. From that table come the V and J calls and clone size; the DNA was used to work out D and trimming. The data show 150,000 to 200,000 clones, about 85% seen once. The clonotype originates from a woman aged 80 or over with acute or convalescent COVID-19. What was sequenced was peripheral blood. This chain links TRBV12-3 or TRBV12-4 with TRBJ1-2, with a possible D match to TRBD1 (5 bases). The DNA of the CDR3 is TGTGCCAGCAGCCTGGGGCGGGGAGGCTACACCTTC. It specifies CASSLGRGGYTF.